The 20 T cell receptor beta chains below were found in one sample sequenced in a study of CD4 T cells in relation to SARS-CoV-2 and coronaviruses. TCRdb keeps only in-frame clones here, not all; method: immunoSEQ multiplex PCR. Seen here are tens of thousands of clones, around 76% observed once, and the top ten hold about 30%. Their target antigens are unknown. Before the COVID-19 pandemic, during about 2010-2019, CD4+ T cells were taken from unexposed donors. After approximately ten days of culture, CD4+ T cells were isolated. The sequenced sample was CD4+ T cells from PBMCs, cultured in vitro. Every receptor here comes from a human donor in good health.

This clone appeared a single time. The chain employs TRBV20-1 and TRBJ2-5; no clear D gene. The CDR3 sequence is 11 residues long. CDR1 and CDR2 (germline): DFQATT, SNEGSKA (reference sequence). Trimming left V 3 bases short and J 9 bases short, with 11 bases between. CDR3 residues: CSARGFKSQYF. The CDR3 DNA sequence: TGCAGTGCTAGGGGTTTCAAGTCCCAGTACTTC.

The chain combines TRBV18 with TRBJ1-1; no firm D call. The CDR3 length is 13 residues. V was shortened by 3 bases and J by 4 bases, with 9 bases between the two germline ends. CDR1 is KGHSH, CDR2 LQKENI, per germline. The CDR3 reads CASSPGMRTEAFF. The CDR3 nucleotides are TGTGCCAGCTCACCCGGGATGCGCACTGAAGCTTTCTTT.

This clone was seen more than once but under ten times. V gene TRBV10-1 combines with J gene TRBJ2-5; D is uncertain. The length of the CDR3 is 15 residues. V dropped 3 bases and J dropped 1 base, with 12 bases sitting between them. CDR1 WNHNN and CDR2 SYGVQD come from the germline V gene (reference sequence). CDR3 region: CASSDGQTPQETQYF. The CDR3 nucleotides read TGCGCCAGCAGTGATGGGCAGACACCCCAAGAGACCCAGTACTTC.

V gene TRBV6-2 or TRBV6-3 combines with J gene TRBJ2-7; the D is unclear. This CDR3 is 15 amino acids long. Trimming took 4 bases from V and 3 from J, leaving 16 bases between them. From germline, CDR1 is MNHEY and CDR2 SVGEGT. The CDR3 is CASSSRFKTVYEQYF. Here the CDR3 DNA reads TGTGCCAGCAGTTCCCGTTTCAAAACAGTCTACGAGCAGTACTTC.

This chain links TRBV12-3 or TRBV12-4 with TRBJ2-7; D is uncertain. The CDR3 has 11 amino acids. V was trimmed by 6 bases and J by 4 bases, leaving 7 bases between them. CDR3 nucleotide sequence: TGTGCCAGCAGCACAGAGTACGAGCAGTACTTC. This codes for CASSTEYEQYF.

This clone was recorded a few times. This CDR3 reads CASRTINTGELFF. In DNA form, the CDR3 reads TGTGCCAGCAGGACCATAAACACCGGGGAGCTGTTTTTT. This chain joins TRBV2 and TRBJ2-2, with D unresolved. Per germline, CDR1 SNHLY and CDR2 FYNNEI. CDR3 size: 13 residues. Trimming took off 6 bases at V and 2 bases at J, with 7 bases between the two ends.

This chain connects TRBV6-5 to TRBJ2-4, with D tentatively TRBD1 (6 bases). The CDR3 has 14 amino acids. Germline V gene lookup returns CDR1 MNHEY and CDR2 SVGAGI. Between the trimmed V and J ends, which lost 4 bases and 6 bases, there was a span of 13 bases. The CDR3: CASSSDRWGNIQYF. CDR3 nucleotides: TGTGCCAGCAGTTCAGACAGGTGGGGAAACATTCAGTACTTC.

The sample holds one count of this clone. The J gene is TRBJ2-2, the V gene TRBV27; D is possibly TRBD1 (6 bases). The CDR3 consists of 17 residues. V lost 6 bases, J lost 2 bases, and 19 bases lay in between. Germline values: CDR1 MNHEY, CDR2 SMNVEV (reference sequence). The CDR3 DNA reads TGTGCCAGCAGACTAAATTCGGGACAACTTAACACCGGGGAGCTGTTTTTT. This gives the protein CASRLNSGQLNTGELFF.

V is TRBV7-8 and J is TRBJ2-7, with a possible D match to TRBD2 (5 bases). Per the germline V gene, CDR1 is SGHVS and CDR2 is FQNEAQ. The CDR3 contains 13 residues. The V end was cut by 1 base, the J end by 7 bases, with 11 bases between. The CDR3, as DNA: TGTGCCAGCAGCTTAGGAGGGTACGGGGAGCAGTACTTC. It translates to CASSLGGYGEQYF. Full variable domain (rest looked up from reference TRBV7-8 and TRBJ2-7): GAGVSQSPRYKVAKRGQDVALRCDPISGHVSLFWYQQALGQGPEFLTYFQNEAQLDKSGLPSDRFFAERPEGSVSTLKIQRTQQEDSAVYLCASSLGGYGEQYFGPGTRLTVT.

V and J are TRBV4-2 and TRBJ2-3, with 11 bases aligning to TRBD2. The CDR3 length is 18 residues. CDR1 and CDR2 from the germline V gene are LGHNA and YNFKEQ. Losses at the gene ends were 4 bases for V and 0 bases for J; bases not matched to a gene: 9. CDR3 bases: TGTGCCAGCAGCCCCGGGGTAGCGGGAGGGATAAGCACAGATACGCAGTATTTT. Its translation: CASSPGVAGGISTDTQYF.

This chain uses TRBV10-1 with TRBJ2-1, with D unclear. CDR1 is WNHNN, CDR2 SYGVQD, per germline (reference sequence). CDR3 length: 17 amino acids. Trimming stripped 10 bases from V and 0 bases from J, with 22 bases between. In DNA, the CDR3 is TGCGCCACCGGTTATACGCCCGCCCAGAGCTCCTACAATGAGCAGTTCTTC. This codes for CATGYTPAQSSYNEQFF.

The J gene is TRBJ1-2, the V gene TRBV24-1; perhaps TRBD1 as D (5 bases). Germline CDR1 KGHDR, CDR2 SFDVKD. V shed 4 bases and J shed 0 bases, with 8 bases lying between them. The CDR3 loop spans 14 amino acids. The CDR3 spells CATSDPGSNYGYTF. As DNA, the CDR3 is TGTGCCACCAGTGACCCAGGGTCTAACTATGGCTACACCTTC.

The chain employs TRBV27 and TRBJ2-1; no firm D call. Trimming took off 6 bases at V and 1 base at J, with 7 bases between the two ends. The CDR3 has 13 residues. Germline V gene lookup returns CDR1 MNHEY and CDR2 SMNVEV (reference sequence). CDR3 amino acids: CASRPVSYNEQFF. The CDR3 coding sequence is TGTGCCAGCAGACCCGTGTCCTACAATGAGCAGTTCTTC.

V is TRBV27 and J is TRBJ2-5, with 13 bases lining up with TRBD2. Trimming cost V 6 bases and J 2 bases; bases outside gene matches: 18. CDR3 size: 20 residues. The germline V gene has CDR1 MNHEY and CDR2 SMNVEV (reference sequence). The CDR3 region has the DNA TGTGCCAGCAGCACCACCCGACCCAGGACTAGCGGGAGATTACAAGAGACCCAGTACTTC. The encoded protein is CASSTTRPRTSGRLQETQYF.

The chain uses TRBV24-1 and TRBJ2-1; TRBD2 is a possible D gene (5 bases). There are 15 residues in the CDR3. V gave up 9 bases and J gave up 0 bases, with 14 bases separating them. Germline V CDR1 and CDR2: KGHDR, SFDVKD. CDR3 sequence (DNA): TGTGCCACCTCCCGGGATTCGAGCTCCTACAATGAGCAGTTCTTC. This translates into CATSRDSSSYNEQFF.

The chain is built from TRBV10-3 and TRBJ1-1; tentatively, D is TRBD1 (5 bases). The CDR3 extends over 13 amino acids. CDR1 is ENHRY and CDR2 is SYGVKD in the germline V gene. Trimming shortened V by 9 bases and J by 1 base, and 12 bases separated the two germline ends. CDR3 sequence reads: CAIKQTANTEAFF. CDR3 in DNA: TGTGCCATAAAGCAGACAGCGAACACTGAAGCTTTCTTT.

This clone appeared a few times. The chain combines TRBV6-5 with TRBJ1-5; the D is unclear. Germline V gene data show CDR1 as MNHEY and CDR2 as SVGAGI. V was pared by 7 bases and J by 6 bases, with 13 bases between. The CDR3 covers 13 residues. The CDR3 coding sequence is TGTGCCAGCACCATCCTCCGGGGTCAGCCCCAGCATTTT. It translates to CASTILRGQPQHF.

The V gene is TRBV3-1 (or the pseudogene TRBV3-2), the J gene TRBJ2-2; D unclear. Trimming cost V 4 bases and J 2 bases, with 11 bases left between them. The CDR3 consists of 15 residues. In germline, CDR1 is LGHDT, CDR2 YNNKEL (reference sequence). The CDR3 sequence is CASSPRILNTGELFF. The CDR3 nucleotides are TGTGCCAGCAGCCCCCGGATCCTTAACACCGGGGAGCTGTTTTTT.

This clone has a single count. This chain links TRBV10-3 with TRBJ1-5, with TRBD1 as a possible D gene (6 bases). The germline V gene encodes CDR1 ENHRY and CDR2 SYGVKD. Deletions cut 4 bases from V and 5 bases from J, with 9 bases between. This CDR3 region has 13 residues. CDR3 DNA: TGTGCCATCAGTGCCAGGGGAGATCAGCCCCAGCATTTT. Protein: CAISARGDQPQHF.

This chain connects TRBV6-4 to TRBJ2-3; TRBD1 aligns across 9 bases. V lost 6 bases to trimming and J lost 2 bases; unmatched junction nucleotides: 6. Germline V gene lookup returns CDR1 MRHNA and CDR2 SNTAGT. CDR3 length: 15 amino acids. The CDR3 spells CASRKGTGPTDTQYF. CDR3 DNA sequence: TGTGCCAGCAGGAAGGGGACAGGGCCCACAGATACGCAGTATTTT.